This T cell receptor beta chain was recorded in a study of T-cell reconstitution after alpha-beta-depleted transplantation in children. Study outcomes and limitations: In patients about two months after transplant, alpha-beta T cells reportedly arose from several hundred expanded graft clones. T-cell counts and diversity at one year post-transplant came mainly from newly produced T cells.

Unique molecular identifiers tagged the TCRbeta library. Each CDR3 protein gets one entry after TCRdb re-called the PCR reads with MiXCR. The sample contains hundreds of thousands of distinct CDR3 sequences, around 17% of which appear only once. CDR1 and CDR2 from the germline V gene are SGHRS and YFSETQ. Trimming took 5 bases from V and 0 from J, leaving 16 bases between them. The CDR3 totals 16 residues. In regard to this clonotype: The antigen is unknown.

The input for sequencing was PBMCs, mostly from graft donor cells, taken 360 days after TCRalphabeta/CD19-depleted stem cell transplant. This chain links TRBV5-1 with TRBJ2-3, with D tentatively TRBD1 (5 bases). The origin of this receptor is a male patient younger than 18 who had a stem cell transplant for acute lymphoblastic leukemia, so the T cells may come from the graft donor. In nucleotides, the CDR3 is TGCGCCAGCAGGGTCCAGACAGCCGCTAGCACAGATACGCAGTATTTT. Encoded protein: CASRVQTAASTDTQYF.